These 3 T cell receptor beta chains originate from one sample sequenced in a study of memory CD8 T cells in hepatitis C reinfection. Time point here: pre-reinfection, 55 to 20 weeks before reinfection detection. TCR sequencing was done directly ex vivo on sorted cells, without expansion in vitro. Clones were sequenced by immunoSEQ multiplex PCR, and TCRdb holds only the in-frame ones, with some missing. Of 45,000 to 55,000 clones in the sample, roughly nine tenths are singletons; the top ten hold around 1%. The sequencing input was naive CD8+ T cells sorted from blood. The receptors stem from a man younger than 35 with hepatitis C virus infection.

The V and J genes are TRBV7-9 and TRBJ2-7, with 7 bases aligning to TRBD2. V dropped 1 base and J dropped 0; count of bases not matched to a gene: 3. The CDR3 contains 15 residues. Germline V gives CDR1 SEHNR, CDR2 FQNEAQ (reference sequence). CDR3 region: CASSLGTSASYEQYF. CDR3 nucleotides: TGTGCCAGCAGCTTAGGAACTAGCGCCTCCTACGAGCAGTACTTC.

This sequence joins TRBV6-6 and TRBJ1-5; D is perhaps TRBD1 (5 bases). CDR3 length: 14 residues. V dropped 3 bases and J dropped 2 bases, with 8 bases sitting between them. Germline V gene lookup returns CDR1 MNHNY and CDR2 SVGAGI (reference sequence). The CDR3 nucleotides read TGTGCCAGCAGTTATGAAGGGGGCAATCAGCCCCAGCATTTT. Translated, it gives CASSYEGGNQPQHF.

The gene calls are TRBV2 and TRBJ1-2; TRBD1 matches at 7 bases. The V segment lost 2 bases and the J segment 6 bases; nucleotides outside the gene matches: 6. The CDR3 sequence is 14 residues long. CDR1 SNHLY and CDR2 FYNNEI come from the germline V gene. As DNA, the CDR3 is TGTGCCAGCAGTGAAATCAAGGGGGCGGATGGCTACACCTTC. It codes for CASSEIKGADGYTF.